This TCR beta chain emerged from a study of T cells in Graves' hyperthyroidism and ophthalmopathy. In the study overall: Sampling of peripheral blood happened at initial diagnosis, prior to any treatment.

Orbital computed tomography, thyroid ultrasound, serum thyroxine and TRAb, and clinical symptoms together informed the diagnoses. V was shortened by 5 bases and J by 5 bases, with 15 bases between the two germline ends. Looked up from germline, CDR1 is LNHNV and CDR2 is YYDKDF (reference sequence). The CDR3 covers 14 residues. This clonotype was counted at least ten times. RNA transcripts yielded amplified TCR beta CDR3 regions. First-round RT-PCR targeting the TCR CDR3 was performed with the HTBI primer set. TCRdb passed the multiplex PCR reads through MiXCR, listing each CDR3 protein once. The table has approximately 400,000 distinct CDR3 sequences, around a sixth seen once.

This sequence joins TRBV15 and TRBJ1-1, with no clear D. The receptor's source is a man aged 18-30 years with Graves' ophthalmopathy. Sequencing was carried out using blood. Here the CDR3 reads CATSPRPEGTEAFF. As DNA, the CDR3 is TGTGCCACCAGCCCTCGACCAGAGGGTACTGAAGCTTTCTTT.